This T cell receptor (beta chain) was captured by sequencing in a study of blood T cell repertoires in COVID-19. Overall study context: Researchers got acute and convalescent COVID-19 samples from the United States, Italy and Spain. From T cells, B-cell-depleted T cells, or PBMCs came the material, which was cDNA or gDNA.

Per the germline V gene, CDR1 is SGDLS and CDR2 is YYNGEE. The junction had 9 bases not matched to a gene; V was cut back by 4 bases and J by 4 bases. The CDR3 has 17 residues. In the source study's methods: By means of reference gene primer amplification, nucleated cell counts were estimated. Sequencing was performed with immunoSEQ multiplex PCR; in TCRdb, only in-frame clones are kept and a portion is missing. The DNA gave D and trimming, while V, J and clone size come from that table. There are some 120,000 clones in the sample; approximately 83% occur only once, and approximately 16% lies in the top ten.

The sequence came from a woman aged 45-60 years with acute or convalescent COVID-19. The sequenced sample consisted of peripheral blood. The V and J genes are TRBV9 and TRBJ2-3; TRBD2 matches 13 bases. CDR3 coding DNA: TGTGCCAGCAGCTCTACTAGCGGGGGGGAAATGCCAGATACGCAGTATTTT. This translates into CASSSTSGGEMPDTQYF.